Following are 24 T cell receptor beta chains from one sample sequenced in a study of glioma-infiltrating T cells. TCR alpha and beta CDR3 regions were amplified from RNA using iRepertoire nested multiplex PCR. TCRdb reprocessed the multiplex PCR reads with MiXCR, giving one entry per CDR3 protein. The profile shows over 130,000 distinct CDR3 sequences, approximately 40% of them singletons. Material: glioma tissue, nonneoplastic brain tissue, or PBMCs (not recorded which). The receptors here all came from a human donor with low-grade glioma or glioblastoma, undergoing nonglioma brain surgery, or in good health (not recorded which).

This chain uses TRBV12-3 or TRBV12-4 with TRBJ1-2; D remains unclear. V was clipped by 5 bases and J by 2 bases, with 9 bases between them. This CDR3 has 13 amino acids. The CDR3 DNA follows: TGTGCCAGCAGTACCGGCCCGAACTATGGCTACACCTTC. Translation: CASSTGPNYGYTF.

This clonotype was detected a few times. The V gene is TRBV6-6, the J gene TRBJ1-1; 7 nucleotides agree with TRBD1. The CDR3 runs 16 residues. Germline-derived CDR1 and CDR2 are MNHNY and SVGAGI (reference sequence). Germline trimming cut 0 bases from V and 0 bases from J; bases unmatched to any gene: 4. The CDR3 reads CASSYSTGTVNTEAFF. In nucleotides, the CDR3 is TGTGCCAGCAGTTACTCGACAGGGACAGTGAACACTGAAGCTTTCTTT.

This clonotype was counted at least ten times. The chain has TRBV6-2 or TRBV6-3 and TRBJ1-1; D is perhaps TRBD1 (6 bases). Between the trimmed V and J ends, which lost 0 bases and 3 bases, there was a span of 8 bases. CDR3 size: 14 residues. Germline V gives CDR1 MNHEY, CDR2 SVGEGT. The CDR3 is CASSYSDSYTEAFF. The CDR3 DNA reads TGTGCCAGCAGTTACTCGGACAGCTACACTGAAGCTTTCTTT.

The chain couples TRBV27 to TRBJ2-7, with TRBD2 as a possible D gene (5 bases). Trimming left V 7 bases short and J 0 bases short, with 13 bases between. This CDR3 comprises 14 residues. Germline V gene lookup returns CDR1 MNHEY and CDR2 SMNVEV (reference sequence). The CDR3 bases are TGTGCCAGCACCTCCGGGGATAGCTCCTACGAGCAGTACTTC. It translates to CASTSGDSSYEQYF.

About this clonotype itself: Germline is not matched at one junction end, which may reflect a read error. The V and J genes are TRBV27 and TRBJ1-6; TRBD1 matches 7 bases. This CDR3 contains 17 residues. Germline lookup yields CDR1 MNHEY and CDR2 SMNVEV (reference sequence). CDR3: CASSSPTGIGSNSPLNF. The CDR3 bases are TGTGCCAGCAGTTCCCCGACAGGGATAGGATCGAATTCACCCCTCAACTTT.

This clonotype was detected a few times. The chain has TRBV6-1 and TRBJ2-7; TRBD1 might be the D (6 bases). CDR1 and CDR2 from the germline V gene are MNHNS and SASEGT. CDR3 length: 15 amino acids. The V end was cut by 5 bases, the J end by 0 bases, with 14 bases between. The CDR3 loop is CASSSDRLSSYEQYF. In DNA form, the CDR3 reads TGTGCCAGCAGTTCGGACAGACTTAGCTCCTACGAGCAGTACTTC.

The chain carries TRBV16 and TRBJ2-3, with 7 bases fitting TRBD1. Per the germline V gene, CDR1 is KGHSY and CDR2 is FQNENV. The CDR3 has 12 amino acids. V was clipped by 3 bases and J by 6 bases; unmatched bases: 0. The DNA for the CDR3 is TGTGCCAGCAGCCAGGACAGGGATACGCAGTATTTT. Translated: CASSQDRDTQYF.

J is TRBJ2-3 and V is TRBV2; D remains ambiguous. This CDR3 is built from 13 residues. Trimming removed 8 bases at V and 0 bases at J, with 9 bases between. Germline CDR1 SNHLY, CDR2 FYNNEI. The CDR3 DNA sequence: TGTGCCAGCCAAACGGAAAGCACAGATACGCAGTATTTT. Amino acid sequence: CASQTESTDTQYF. The full variable domain, in which reference TRBV2 and TRBJ2-3 provide the parts outside the CDR3, is EPEVTQTPSHQVTQMGQEVILRCVPISNHLYFYWYRQILGQKVEFLVSFYNNEISEKSEIFDDQFSVERPDGSNFTLKIRSTKLEDSAMYFCASQTESTDTQYFGPGTRLTVL.

This clonotype was observed a handful of times. The CDR3 bases are TGCAGTGCTAGCTCACAGGCCTATAATTCACCCCTCCACTTT. Translated: CSASSQAYNSPLHF. The chain has TRBV20-1 and TRBJ1-6, with a tentative D call TRBD1 (5 bases). There are 14 residues in the CDR3. V was cut by 3 bases and J by 2 bases, with 8 bases left in between. From germline, CDR1 is DFQATT and CDR2 SNEGSKA (reference sequence).

A word on this clonotype: Given a much more abundant clone one base away, this may be a read error. The V and J genes are TRBV29-1 and TRBJ2-1; TRBD2 is a possible D gene (5 bases). V lost 3 bases to trimming and J lost 9 bases, with 9 bases between them. The CDR3 is made up of 11 amino acids. Germline V gene sequence: CDR1 SQVTM, CDR2 ANQGSEA. This CDR3 is CSVDNGSEQFF. The CDR3 bases are TGCAGCGTTGATAATGGGAGTGAGCAGTTCTTC.

The V gene is TRBV6-1, the J gene TRBJ2-3, with D possibly matching TRBD2 (6 bases). CDR3 length: 14 amino acids. Germline V lookup: CDR1 MNHNS, CDR2 SASEGT. Trimming pared 10 bases from V and 0 bases from J, leaving 14 bases between. CDR3 nucleotides: TGTGCCATTAAAGGAGGGGATAGCACAGATACGCAGTATTTT. Translating gives CAIKGGDSTDTQYF.

In its sample, this clonotype was seen many times. The V and J genes are TRBV6-1 and TRBJ2-1, with D hard to call. In germline, CDR1 is MNHNS, CDR2 SASEGT. V gave up 5 bases and J gave up 9 bases, with 8 bases separating them. The CDR3 has 11 residues. The CDR3, as DNA: TGTGCCAGCAGTTTAAGGGTTGAGCAGTTCTTC. It specifies CASSLRVEQFF.

The chain uses TRBV20-1 and TRBJ2-5, with a tentative D call TRBD2 (5 bases). The CDR3 extends over 14 amino acids. V lost 0 bases to trimming and J lost 0 bases, with 8 bases between them. In germline, CDR1 is DFQATT, CDR2 SNEGSKA (reference sequence). The CDR3 nucleotides are TGCAGTGCTAGAGAGGAGGCGTACCAAGAGACCCAGTACTTC. This encodes CSAREEAYQETQYF.

About this clonotype: A read error may be the cause here, since a much bigger clone is one base away. The CDR3 region is CSASPSGEYYEQYF. CDR3 in DNA: TGCAGTGCTAGCCCTAGCGGAGAATACTACGAGCAGTACTTC. J is TRBJ2-7 and V is TRBV20-1, with TRBD2 matching 7 bases. The germline gives CDR1 DFQATT, CDR2 SNEGSKA (reference sequence). With 3 bases clipped from V and 3 bases from J, the junction kept 8 bases outside the gene matches. The CDR3 has 14 residues.

This clonotype was detected many times. The genes are TRBV6-2 or TRBV6-3 and TRBJ1-1; 7 nucleotides match TRBD1. Germline values: CDR1 MNHEY, CDR2 SVGEGT. The CDR3 covers 13 residues. The V gene end was trimmed by 6 bases and the J gene end by 3 bases; junction bases not matched to a gene: 4. This CDR3 is CASRRDSYTEAFF. The DNA for the CDR3 is TGTGCCAGCAGGCGGGACAGCTACACTGAAGCTTTCTTT.

This clonotype was seen only a few times. This chain uses TRBV28 with TRBJ2-3; D is possibly TRBD1 or TRBD2 (6 bases each). The V and J ends lost 7 bases and 6 bases respectively, with 17 bases between them. Germline V CDR1 and CDR2: MDHEN, SYDVKM. CDR3 length: 14 residues. For the CDR3, the DNA is TGTGCCAGCAAGGAGGGGGACACGAAGGATACGCAGTATTTT. Its translation: CASKEGDTKDTQYF.

J is TRBJ1-3 and V is TRBV6-1; no definite D call. The germline CDR1 and CDR2 sequences are MNHNS and SASEGT. CDR3 length equals 13 residues. V dropped 8 bases and J dropped 1 base, with 9 bases sitting between them. The CDR3 loop reads CASVGGSGNTIYF. The CDR3 nucleotides are TGTGCCAGCGTTGGAGGGTCTGGAAACACCATATATTTT.

V usage is TRBV14 and J usage is TRBJ2-3; D is ambiguous. V was trimmed by 3 bases and J by 6 bases, leaving 13 bases between them. CDR1 is SGHDN, CDR2 FVKESK, per germline. CDR3 size: 14 residues. CDR3 bases: TGTGCCAGCAGCCAGCTAGGGTTTTCGGATACGCAGTATTTT. Its translation is CASSQLGFSDTQYF.

This clonotype appeared a few times. The chain combines TRBV3-1 with TRBJ2-2; no firm D call. CDR3 length: 11 residues. Germline CDR1 and CDR2: LGHDT and YNNKEL (reference sequence). V gave up 5 bases and J gave up 5 bases, with 3 bases separating them. The CDR3 DNA reads TGTGCCAGCAGCGGGACCGGGGAGCTGTTTTTT. Its translation: CASSGTGELFF.

This clonotype was found a few times. The rearrangement uses TRBV7-3 and TRBJ2-5; D may be TRBD2 (5 bases). Germline V gene data show CDR1 as SGHTA and CDR2 as FQGTGA. V gave up 0 bases and J gave up 3 bases, with 5 bases separating them. The CDR3 is 13 amino acids. The chain's CDR3 is CASSLTSEETQYF. Written as DNA, the CDR3 is TGTGCCAGCAGCTTAACTAGCGAAGAGACCCAGTACTTC.

The chain is built from TRBV2 and TRBJ2-1, with 10 nucleotides matching TRBD2. The CDR3 is 16 amino acids. Per the germline V gene, CDR1 is SNHLY and CDR2 is FYNNEI. V trimming: 6 bases; J trimming: 6 bases; junction bases outside the gene matches: 11. Here the CDR3 DNA reads TGTGCCAGCAGCTTACTTAGCGGGAGGACCGGCAATGAGCAGTTCTTC. This encodes CASSLLSGRTGNEQFF.

This chain connects TRBV18 to TRBJ2-5; either TRBD1 or TRBD2 may fit D (5 bases each). Trimming left V 0 bases short and J 7 bases short, with 12 bases between. This CDR3 contains 14 residues. The V gene's germline CDR1 is KGHSH and CDR2 LQKENI. CDR3: CASSPPGVIGTQYF. In DNA, the CDR3 is TGTGCCAGCTCACCACCGGGGGTGATTGGGACCCAGTACTTC.

This clonotype has just a few counts. The chain carries TRBV6-1 and TRBJ2-3; D possibly corresponds to TRBD2 (6 bases). Germline lookup yields CDR1 MNHNS and CDR2 SASEGT. The V end lost 4 bases, the J end lost 6 bases, and 11 bases lay between the germline ends. The CDR3 is 13 amino acids. CDR3 region: CASSVPGVDTQYF. For the CDR3, the DNA is TGTGCCAGCAGTGTTCCGGGGGTTGATACGCAGTATTTT.

This clonotype has just a few counts. The genes are TRBV6-1 and TRBJ2-7; D is unclear. The CDR3 length is 14 residues. Germline-derived CDR1 and CDR2 are MNHNS and SASEGT. Trimming took off 7 bases at V and 0 bases at J, with 13 bases between the two ends. Here the CDR3 reads CASNGLRSSYEQYF. The CDR3 DNA reads TGTGCCAGCAATGGGCTGAGGAGCTCCTACGAGCAGTACTTC.